The 15 T cell receptor beta chains below all came from one sample that was sequenced in a study of T cells in Graves' hyperthyroidism and ophthalmopathy. Amplified regions were TCR beta CDR3 sequences from RNA transcripts. HTBI primers were used for first-round RT-PCR of the TCR CDR3. TCRdb re-derived calls from the multiplex PCR reads in MiXCR, one entry per CDR3 protein. The sample records hundreds of thousands of distinct CDR3 sequences, around 15% being singletons. Material: blood. Source of these receptors: a woman aged 18-35 years with Graves' hyperthyroidism.

This clonotype was observed at least ten times. The gene calls are TRBV28 and TRBJ2-7; 11 positions agree with TRBD1. Germline CDR1 reads MDHEN; CDR2 reads SYDVKM. This CDR3 is 16 amino acids long. The V segment lost 3 bases and the J segment 1 base; nucleotides outside the gene matches: 5. The CDR3 DNA follows: TGTGCCAGCAGTTTTAGAGGGACAGGGGGTTCCTACGAGCAGTACTTC. It codes for CASSFRGTGGSYEQYF.

This clonotype has at least ten counts. The gene calls are TRBV30 and TRBJ2-1; 9 nucleotides agree with TRBD2. Germline trimming cut 2 bases from V and 5 bases from J; bases unmatched to any gene: 13. CDR3 length: 17 residues. Germline CDR1 reads GTSNPN; CDR2 reads SVGIG (reference sequence). The CDR3 coding sequence is TGTGCCTGGAGTTTTTTGCGGGAGGGCCGGTGGGACAATGAGCAGTTCTTC. Amino acid sequence: CAWSFLREGRWDNEQFF.

This clonotype was observed a few times. The rearrangement uses TRBV6-1 and TRBJ1-1, with D maybe TRBD1 (5 bases). V was cut by 6 bases and J by 1 base, with 18 bases left in between. Germline loops: CDR1 MNHNS, CDR2 SASEGT. This CDR3 contains 16 residues. The CDR3 loop is CASRPRAGTTNTEAFF. The CDR3 DNA reads as TGTGCCAGCAGGCCCCGGGCAGGGACTACGAACACTGAAGCTTTCTTT.

The chain uses TRBV20-1 and TRBJ2-7, with 8 bases identical to TRBD2. Germline V gives CDR1 DFQATT, CDR2 SNEGSKA (reference sequence). The CDR3 loop spans 15 amino acids. V lost 2 bases, J lost 0 bases, and 6 bases stayed unmatched. In nucleotides, the CDR3 is TGCAGTGCTAGACCAACTAGCGGATTCTCCTACGAGCAGTACTTC. It translates to CSARPTSGFSYEQYF.

This clonotype was recorded at least ten times. V is TRBV28 and J is TRBJ2-1; D call uncertain. With 6 bases removed from V and 4 bases from J, the gap between germline ends came to 16 bases. The CDR3 covers 15 residues. Germline CDR1 is MDHEN and CDR2 is SYDVKM. The CDR3 region is CASSPLRIGYNEQFF. CDR3 coding DNA: TGTGCCAGCAGCCCGCTGAGGATAGGTTACAATGAGCAGTTCTTC.

In this sample, this clonotype turned up many times. The chain joins TRBV18 to TRBJ1-1; D is uncertain. Germline CDR1 is KGHSH and CDR2 is LQKENI. V was shortened by 0 bases and J by 0 bases, with 11 bases between the two germline ends. This CDR3 is 16 amino acids long. Here the CDR3 reads CASSPPPLRLNTEAFF. DNA for the CDR3: TGTGCCAGCTCACCACCACCGTTAAGGCTGAACACTGAAGCTTTCTTT.

This clonotype was seen ten or more times. This rearrangement joins TRBV6-1 to TRBJ1-1; D may be TRBD1 (5 bases). Trimming left V 5 bases short and J 1 base short, with 14 bases between. Looked up from germline, CDR1 is MNHNS and CDR2 is SASEGT. The CDR3 length is 15 residues. Here the CDR3 reads CASSPGRLGNTEAFF. The CDR3 bases are TGTGCCAGCAGTCCGGGGCGCTTGGGGAACACTGAAGCTTTCTTT.

This rearrangement joins TRBV12-3 or TRBV12-4 to TRBJ2-7; D remains unclear. This CDR3 region has 13 residues. V was pared by 5 bases and J by 3 bases, with 11 bases between. The CDR3 DNA is TGTGCCAGCAGTATGGATATTAACTACGAGCAGTACTTC. As protein: CASSMDINYEQYF.

The chain couples TRBV20-1 to TRBJ1-5; maybe TRBD1 (6 bases). Germline CDR1 DFQATT, CDR2 SNEGSKA (reference sequence). This CDR3 comprises 12 residues. V was clipped by 3 bases and J by 8 bases, with 11 bases between them. The CDR3 protein is CSASGGLKPQHF. The CDR3 bases are TGCAGTGCTAGCGGGGGGCTTAAGCCCCAGCATTTT.

J is TRBJ2-3 and V is TRBV5-6; 13 positions agree with TRBD2. Germline CDR1 SGHDT, CDR2 YYEEEE. The CDR3 runs 16 residues. J was trimmed by 5 bases and V by 4 bases; bases with no gene match: 7. Here the CDR3 DNA reads TGTGCCAGCAGCCTTAGGACTAGCGGGAGTCAAGATACGCAGTATTTT. Translated: CASSLRTSGSQDTQYF.

Comments on this clonotype: The CDR3 does not end in the conserved phenylalanine or tryptophan, so this is likely a read error. The chain uses TRBV18 and TRBJ2-2; D gene unclear. V lost 7 bases, J lost 4 bases, and 13 bases lay in between. The CDR3 extends over 14 amino acids. Germline V gene data show CDR1 as KGHSH and CDR2 as LQKENI. As DNA, the CDR3 is TGTGCCAGCTGGGCATACCAGACCACCGGGGAGCTGTTTATT. Translated, it gives CASWAYQTTGELFI.

This clonotype was counted ten times or more. The genes are TRBV12-3 or TRBV12-4 and TRBJ1-2; no clear D gene. This CDR3 is built from 11 residues. Deletions cut 4 bases from V and 8 bases from J, with 8 bases between. CDR3 amino acids: CASSYERGYTF. CDR3 nucleotides: TGTGCCAGCAGTTATGAACGCGGCTACACCTTC.

This clonotype was observed many times. The V gene is TRBV3-1, the J gene TRBJ2-3, with TRBD2 matching 8 bases. The CDR3 runs 17 residues. V was clipped by 4 bases and J by 2 bases; unmatched bases: 11. Germline V lookup: CDR1 LGHDT, CDR2 YNNKEL (reference sequence). CDR3 sequence (DNA): TGTGCCAGCAGCCTATACCCTGGAGCGGGAGACACAGATACGCAGTATTTT. Translating gives CASSLYPGAGDTDTQYF.

To note about this clonotype: The junction departs from the called germline gene at one end, perhaps through a read error. This sequence joins TRBV11-1 and TRBJ1-1; a possible D gene is TRBD1 (5 bases). There are 14 residues in the CDR3. Per the germline V gene, CDR1 is SGHAT and CDR2 is FQDESV (reference sequence). CDR3 nucleotide sequence: TGTGCCAGCAGCATTTTTTCAGGGAACACTGGAGCTTTCTTT. Translated, it gives CASSIFSGNTGAFF.

The chain couples TRBV24-1 to TRBJ2-2; D is possibly TRBD1 (5 bases). CDR3 length equals 16 residues. V was trimmed by 7 bases and J by 1 base, leaving 15 bases between them. Germline-derived CDR1 and CDR2 are KGHDR and SFDVKD. CDR3 amino acids: CATSRVGQGNTGELFF. The CDR3 region has the DNA TGTGCCACCAGCCGGGTGGGGCAGGGGAACACCGGGGAGCTGTTTTTT.